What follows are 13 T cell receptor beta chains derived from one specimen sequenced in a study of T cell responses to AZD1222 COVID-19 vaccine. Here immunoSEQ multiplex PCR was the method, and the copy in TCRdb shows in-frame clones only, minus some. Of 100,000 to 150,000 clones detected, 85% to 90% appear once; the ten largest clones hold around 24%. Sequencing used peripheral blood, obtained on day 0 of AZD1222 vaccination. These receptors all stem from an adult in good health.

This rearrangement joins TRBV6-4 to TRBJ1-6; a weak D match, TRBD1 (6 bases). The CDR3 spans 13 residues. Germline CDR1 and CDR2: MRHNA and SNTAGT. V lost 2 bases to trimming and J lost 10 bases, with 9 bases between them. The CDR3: CASSDRGKSPLHF. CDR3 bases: TGTGCCAGCAGTGACAGGGGGAAATCACCCCTCCACTTT.

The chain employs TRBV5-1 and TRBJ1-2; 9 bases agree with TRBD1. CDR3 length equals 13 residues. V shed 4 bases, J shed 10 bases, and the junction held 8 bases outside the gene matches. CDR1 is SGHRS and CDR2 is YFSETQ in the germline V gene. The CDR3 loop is CASSVGTGFTYTF. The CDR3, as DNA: TGCGCCAGCAGCGTCGGGACAGGGTTTACCTACACCTTC.

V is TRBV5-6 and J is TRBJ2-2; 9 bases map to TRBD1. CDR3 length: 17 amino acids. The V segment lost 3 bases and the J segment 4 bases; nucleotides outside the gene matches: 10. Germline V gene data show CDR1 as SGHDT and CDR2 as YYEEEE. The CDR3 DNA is TGTGCCAGCAGCTCCCTGGGGCGGGACAGGGCCACCGGGGAGCTGTTTTTT. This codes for CASSSLGRDRATGELFF.

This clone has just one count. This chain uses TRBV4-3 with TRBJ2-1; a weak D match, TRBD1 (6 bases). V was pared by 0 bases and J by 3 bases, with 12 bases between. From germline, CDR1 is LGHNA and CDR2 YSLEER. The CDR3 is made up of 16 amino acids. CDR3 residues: CASSQDGQMGYNEQFF. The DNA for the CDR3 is TGCGCCAGCAGCCAAGATGGACAGATGGGCTACAATGAGCAGTTCTTC.

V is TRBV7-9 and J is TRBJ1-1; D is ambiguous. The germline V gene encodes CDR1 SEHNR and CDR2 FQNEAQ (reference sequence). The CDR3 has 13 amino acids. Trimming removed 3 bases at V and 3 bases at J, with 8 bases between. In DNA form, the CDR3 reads TGTGCCAGCAGCTTGGTAGGGTACACTGAAGCTTTCTTT. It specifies CASSLVGYTEAFF.

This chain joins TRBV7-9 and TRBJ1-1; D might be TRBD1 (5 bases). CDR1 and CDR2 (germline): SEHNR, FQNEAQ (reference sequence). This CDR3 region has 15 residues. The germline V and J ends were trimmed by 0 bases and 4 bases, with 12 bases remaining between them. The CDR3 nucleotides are TGTGCCAGCAGCTTAGCGTGGAGGGACCTCACTGAAGCTTTCTTT. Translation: CASSLAWRDLTEAFF.

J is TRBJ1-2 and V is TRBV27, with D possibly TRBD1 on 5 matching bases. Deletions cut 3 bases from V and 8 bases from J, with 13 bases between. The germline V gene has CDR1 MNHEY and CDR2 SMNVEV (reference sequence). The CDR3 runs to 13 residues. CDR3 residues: CASSLRAGKGYTF. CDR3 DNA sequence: TGTGCCAGCAGTTTGAGGGCAGGGAAAGGCTACACCTTC.

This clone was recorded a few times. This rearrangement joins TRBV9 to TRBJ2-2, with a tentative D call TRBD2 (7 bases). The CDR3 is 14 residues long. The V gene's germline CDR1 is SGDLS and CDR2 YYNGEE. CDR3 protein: CASRGARNTGELFF. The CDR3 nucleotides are TGTGCGAGCCGGGGGGCGAGGAACACCGGGGAGCTGTTTTTT.

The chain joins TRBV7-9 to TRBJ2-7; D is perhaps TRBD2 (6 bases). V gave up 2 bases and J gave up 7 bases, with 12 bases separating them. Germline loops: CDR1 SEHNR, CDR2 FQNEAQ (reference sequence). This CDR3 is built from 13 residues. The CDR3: CASSLLGAGEQYF. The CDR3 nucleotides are TGTGCCAGCAGCTTATTAGGGGCGGGGGAGCAGTACTTC.

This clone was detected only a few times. CDR3 sequence reads: CASRRTENTEAFF. The DNA for the CDR3 is TGTGCCAGCAGACGGACGGAGAACACTGAAGCTTTCTTT. This chain uses TRBV7-8 with TRBJ1-1; D not resolved. Germline V gene sequence: CDR1 SGHVS, CDR2 FQNEAQ. The CDR3 loop spans 13 amino acids. V dropped 6 bases and J dropped 1 base, with 9 bases sitting between them.

The CDR3 nucleotides are TGTGCCAGCAGCGCGGTGTTGGGGGCCAACGTCCTGACTTTC. The encoded protein is CASSAVLGANVLTF. The chain joins TRBV13 to TRBJ2-6; D remains ambiguous. This CDR3 contains 14 residues. CDR1 PRHDT and CDR2 FYEKMQ come from the germline V gene (reference sequence). V was pared by 5 bases and J by 4 bases, with 9 bases between.

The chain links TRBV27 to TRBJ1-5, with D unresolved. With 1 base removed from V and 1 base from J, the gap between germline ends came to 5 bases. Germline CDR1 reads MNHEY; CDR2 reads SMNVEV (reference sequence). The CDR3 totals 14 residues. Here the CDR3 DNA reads TGTGCCAGCAGTTTATTATCCAGCAATCAGCCCCAGCATTTT. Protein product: CASSLLSSNQPQHF.

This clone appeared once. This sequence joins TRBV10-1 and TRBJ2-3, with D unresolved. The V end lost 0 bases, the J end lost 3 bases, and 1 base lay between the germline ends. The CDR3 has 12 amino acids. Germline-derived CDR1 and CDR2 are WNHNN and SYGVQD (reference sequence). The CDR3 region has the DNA TGCGCCAGCAGTGAGTCGACAGATACGCAGTATTTT. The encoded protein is CASSESTDTQYF.